A selection of T cell receptor beta chains follows, all from one sample in a study of CD4 T cells in relation to SARS-CoV-2 and coronaviruses. Measured with immunoSEQ multiplex PCR; TCRdb has only the in-frame clones, and not every one. The data hold about 65,000 clones, with 85% to 90% observed a single time. The sample consisted of memory CD4+ T cells from PBMCs. All receptors derive from a human donor in good health. Each CDR3 is given with its conserved first and last residue. Each record gives: clone size, J gene, D gene, CDR3 length, V gene, CDR3 DNA, CDR3 protein. D genes are given only for firm matches. Rows give clone size only sometimes, using once, few, many, or a class for an expanded clone.

>-|TRBJ2-7|-|14|TRBV28
TGTGCCAGCTTCTCAGGGGTCCCCTCCTACGAGCAGTACTTC
CASFSGVPSYEQYF
>-|TRBJ1-3|-|14|TRBV7-2
TGTGCCAGCAGCCAGATGACAGGCATAAACACCATATATTTT
CASSQMTGINTIYF
>-|TRBJ1-3|TRBD1|17|TRBV9
TGTGCCAGCAGCGTAGATGCAGGGGGCATAAATGGAAACACCATATATTTT
CASSVDAGGINGNTIYF
>-|TRBJ2-1|TRBD1|15|TRBV11-3
TGTGCCAGCAGCTTAAGACAGGGTTTGGGGAATGAGCAGTTCTTC
CASSLRQGLGNEQFF
>-|TRBJ2-3|-|14|TRBV18
TGTGCCAGCTCATCTGGGTTAAGCACAGATACGCAGTATTTT
CASSSGLSTDTQYF
>once|TRBJ1-6|-|15|TRBV19
TGTGCCAGTAGTATTCGAACAGGATCTAATTCACCCCTCCACTTT
CASSIRTGSNSPLHF
>-|TRBJ1-3|-|13|TRBV7-2
TGTGCCAGCAGCTCCAGGTTGCGGAACACCATATATTTT
CASSSRLRNTIYF
>-|TRBJ2-2|-|14|TRBV6-5
TGTGCCAGCAGTTACTACTCGAACACCGGGGAGCTGTTTTTT
CASSYYSNTGELFF
>-|TRBJ2-3|-|12|TRBV2
TGTGCCAGCAGTGAAGAAGTGGATACGCAGTATTTT
CASSEEVDTQYF
>few|TRBJ1-2|-|11|TRBV20-1
TGCAGTGCTGACTCTAACTATGGCTACACCTTC
CSADSNYGYTF
>-|TRBJ2-7|-|12|TRBV2
TGTGCCAGCACTTGGGCCGCCTACGAGCAGTACTTC
CASTWAAYEQYF
>-|TRBJ1-1|-|15|TRBV5-1
TGCGCCAGCTACGTGACAGTGGGCCAGAACACTGAAGCTTTCTTT
CASYVTVGQNTEAFF
>-|TRBJ1-5|-|13|TRBV10-3
TGTGCCATCAGTGGACAGGAAAATCAGCCCCAGCATTTT
CAISGQENQPQHF
>-|TRBJ2-1|TRBD2|16|TRBV5-4
TGTGCCAGCAGCCAGGGACTAGCGGGAGGTTACAATGAGCAGTTCTTC
CASSQGLAGGYNEQFF
>-|TRBJ1-5|-|14|TRBV7-9
TGTGCCAGCAGCTTAGAGGCAGGGCCTCAGCCCCAGCATTTT
CASSLEAGPQPQHF
>-|TRBJ2-1|TRBD2|16|TRBV5-8
TGTGCCAGCAGCACAGGGACTAGCGGGAATGCCGGTCGGCAGTTCTTC
CASSTGTSGNAGRQFF
>-|TRBJ1-2|-|13|TRBV6-5
TGTGCCAGCACCACGGGGGGGGCGTATGGCTACACCTTC
CASTTGGAYGYTF
>-|TRBJ1-1|-|15|TRBV18
TGTGCCAGCTCACCCACAGACGACGCGAACACTGAAGCTTTCTTT
CASSPTDDANTEAFF
>-|TRBJ1-1|-|14|TRBV11-2
TGTGCCAGCAGCTTAGATATGGGGAACACTGAAGCTTTCTTT
CASSLDMGNTEAFF
>-|TRBJ2-7|TRBD1|15|TRBV28
TGTGCCAGCAGTTTTAGACAGGGGGGGGCCTACGAGCAGTACTTC
CASSFRQGGAYEQYF
>-|TRBJ1-3|-|16|TRBV9
TGTGCCAGCAGCGTAGAAAGCTTCGGTGGTGGAAACACCATATATTTT
CASSVESFGGGNTIYF
>-|TRBJ1-4|-|13|TRBV7-6
TGTGCCAGCAGCCGCCCGGGTCCTGAAAAACTGTTTTTT
CASSRPGPEKLFF
>-|TRBJ1-5|-|16|TRBV5-5
TGTGCCAGCAGCTTGGACCCGCTCTCGAGGAGTCAGCCCCAGCATTTT
CASSLDPLSRSQPQHF
>-|TRBJ2-1|TRBD1|14|TRBV7-3
TGTGCCAGCAGCCTTGGACAGGGGGCAGGGGAGCAGTTCTTC
CASSLGQGAGEQFF
>once|TRBJ1-2|TRBD1|13|TRBV30
TGTGCCTGGAGTGACAGGGGCCTATATGGCTACACCTTC
CAWSDRGLYGYTF
>-|TRBJ1-1|-|16|TRBV4-1
TGCGCCAGCAGCACCCGGACGGTTTCCACGAACACTGAAGCTTTCTTT
CASSTRTVSTNTEAFF
>-|TRBJ1-4|-|13|TRBV6-5
TGTGCCAGCGCGTCGGGGGTTAATGAAAAACTGTTTTTT
CASASGVNEKLFF
>-|TRBJ2-3|-|15|TRBV11-2
TGTGCCAGCAGCTTAAGGCTCCCCCGAGCAGATACGCAGTATTTT
CASSLRLPRADTQYF
>-|TRBJ2-7|-|15|TRBV7-2
TGTGCCAGCAGCAAGCCCGGGACTCGCACCTACGAGCAGTACTTC
CASSKPGTRTYEQYF
>-|TRBJ1-1|-|14|TRBV3-1/TRBV3-2
TGTGCCAGCAGCCAACCCGGCCCTTACACTGAAGCTTTCTTT
CASSQPGPYTEAFF
>-|TRBJ2-1|-|14|TRBV19
TGTGCCAGTAGTTACATGGGCCCGGGCGGGGAGCAGTTCTTC
CASSYMGPGGEQFF
>-|TRBJ1-4|TRBD1|15|TRBV5-4
TGTGCCAGCAGCTTTACAGGGGAAAGCAATGAAAAACTGTTTTTT
CASSFTGESNEKLFF
>-|TRBJ2-5|-|14|TRBV4-1
TGCGCCAGCAGCCAAACAGGGTCGGGTGAGACCCAGTACTTC
CASSQTGSGETQYF
>-|TRBJ2-7|TRBD2|15|TRBV3-1/TRBV3-2
TGTGCCAGCAGCCAAGGACTAGCGGGGTCGGACGAGCAGTACTTC
CASSQGLAGSDEQYF
>few|TRBJ1-5|TRBD1|17|TRBV19
TGTGCCAGTAGTATCTCCGGGACAGGGGTGTTTTTTCAGCCCCAGCATTTT
CASSISGTGVFFQPQHF
>-|TRBJ2-2|TRBD2|19|TRBV15
TGTGCCACCAGCAGAGTGAGTGGCGGGAGGGGATTTAACACCGGGGAGCTGTTTTTT
CATSRVSGGRGFNTGELFF
>-|TRBJ2-3|TRBD2|15|TRBV5-1
TGCGCCAGCAGCTTGGGTCGGGGGGGGTCAGATACGCAGTATTTT
CASSLGRGGSDTQYF
>-|TRBJ2-3|-|13|TRBV7-2
TGTGCCAGCTGTAGTCGGACAACAGATACGCAGTATTTT
CASCSRTTDTQYF
>-|TRBJ2-1|TRBD1|15|TRBV6-5
TGTGCCAGCCGTCGTCCGGGACAGCCTTACAATGAGCAGTTCTTC
CASRRPGQPYNEQFF
>-|TRBJ2-4|-|13|TRBV6-5
TGTGCCAGCTCAAACGGGGCGGAAAACATTCAGTACTTC
CASSNGAENIQYF
>-|TRBJ2-2|-|14|TRBV18
TGTGCCAGCTCTCCCCGGGCAAACACCGGGGAGCTGTTTTTT
CASSPRANTGELFF
>-|TRBJ2-7|-|12|TRBV30
TGTGCCTGGAGTGGTTTGTTCTACGAGCAGTACTTC
CAWSGLFYEQYF
>-|TRBJ1-2|TRBD1|15|TRBV10-3
TGTGCCATCAGTGAGGGGCCAGGGGGCTACTATGGCTACACCTTC
CAISEGPGGYYGYTF
>-|TRBJ1-3|-|16|TRBV7-8
TGTGCCAGCAGCTTATCCCCCGGGGGCTCTGGAAACACCATATATTTT
CASSLSPGGSGNTIYF
>-|TRBJ2-7|-|15|TRBV15
TGTGCCACCAGCAGAGGCGGGACCGAAGACTACGAGCAGTACTTC
CATSRGGTEDYEQYF
>-|TRBJ1-4|-|15|TRBV5-1
TGCGCCAGCACCACAGGCGGATCAACTAATGAAAAACTGTTTTTT
CASTTGGSTNEKLFF
>-|TRBJ2-7|-|16|TRBV3-1/TRBV3-2
TGTGCCAGCAGCCTTGTCGGCGGGACCTTACGGGGGAAGCAGTACTTC
CASSLVGGTLRGKQYF
>-|TRBJ2-7|-|13|TRBV6-6
TGTGCCAGCAGTCTAGGGACTTTTTACGAGCAGTACTTC
CASSLGTFYEQYF
>-|TRBJ2-3|-|15|TRBV7-3
TGTGCCAGCAGCCTCCAATCCGGGGCCACAGATACGCAGTATTTT
CASSLQSGATDTQYF
>few|TRBJ1-5|TRBD1|13|TRBV2
TGTGCCAGCTCCCGGACCAACAGGGGACCCCAGCATTTT
CASSRTNRGPQHF
>-|TRBJ1-5|TRBD1|18|TRBV28
TGTGCCAGCACTTTCAATGGACAGGGAAAGGTTGGTGGTCAGCCCCAGCATTTT
CASTFNGQGKVGGQPQHF
>-|TRBJ2-2|-|15|TRBV19
TGTGCCAGTAGTATAGACAGGGTTGGTCCCGGGGAGCTGTTTTTT
CASSIDRVGPGELFF
>-|TRBJ1-1|-|15|TRBV2
TGTGCCAGCAGTGCTGACATGCCCATGAACACTGAAGCTTTCTTT
CASSADMPMNTEAFF
>-|TRBJ2-4|-|16|TRBV7-8
TGTGCCAGCAGCTTAGCCCCCGGTGGGGGAAAAAACATTCAGTACTTC
CASSLAPGGGKNIQYF